This T cell receptor beta chain derives from a study of blood T cell repertoires in COVID-19. TCRdb keeps only in-frame clones here, not all; method: immunoSEQ multiplex PCR. The top ten clones hold approximately 2.9% of a sample with more than 400,000 clones, 70% to 90% of them seen once. The V gene's germline CDR1 is LNHNV and CDR2 YYDKDF (reference sequence). V lost 0 bases, J lost 2 bases, and 8 bases lay in between. This CDR3 region has 16 residues. Sequencing input: peripheral blood. The receptor was isolated from a human donor in a cohort sampled during active COVID-19. The V gene is TRBV15, the J gene TRBJ2-6; no definite D call. The CDR3 nucleotides are TGTGCCACCAGCAGAGACACGGTAGCTGGGGCCAACGTCCTGACTTTC. Its translation: CATSRDTVAGANVLTF.